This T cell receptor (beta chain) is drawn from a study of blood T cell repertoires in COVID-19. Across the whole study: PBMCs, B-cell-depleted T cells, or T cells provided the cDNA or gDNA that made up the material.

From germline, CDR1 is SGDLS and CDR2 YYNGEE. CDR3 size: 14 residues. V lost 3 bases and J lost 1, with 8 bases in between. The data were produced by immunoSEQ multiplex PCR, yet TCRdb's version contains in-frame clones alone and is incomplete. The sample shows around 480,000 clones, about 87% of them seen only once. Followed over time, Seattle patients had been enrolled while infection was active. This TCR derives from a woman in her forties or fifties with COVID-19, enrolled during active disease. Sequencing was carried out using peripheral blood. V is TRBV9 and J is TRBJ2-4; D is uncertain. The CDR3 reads CASSAEAAKNIQYF. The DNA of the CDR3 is TGTGCCAGCAGCGCCGAGGCCGCCAAAAACATTCAGTACTTC. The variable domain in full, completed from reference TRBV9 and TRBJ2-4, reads DSGVTQTPKHLITATGQRVTLRCSPRSGDLSVYWYQQSLDQGLQFLIQYYNGEERAKGNILERFSAQQFPDLHSELNLSSLELGDSALYFCASSAEAAKNIQYFGAGTRLSVL.